Each of the 20 T cell receptor beta chains below was sequenced from the same sample in a study of OX40 agonist ivuxolimab in advanced cancers. TCRdb's copy holds only in-frame clones and misses some; the assay was immunoSEQ multiplex PCR. The table shows about 73,000 clones, with about 87% occurring only once. The sample consisted of CD4+ or CD8+ T cells sorted from blood, taken in a trial of the OX40 agonist ivuxolimab. These receptors all come from an adult with an advanced solid tumor such as melanoma, head and neck, liver or kidney cancer.

This clone has just a few counts. The rearrangement joins TRBV10-3 to TRBJ2-3; 8 nucleotides agree with TRBD2. Germline V CDR1 and CDR2: ENHRY, SYGVKD. This CDR3 has 16 residues. Germline trimming cut 3 bases from V and 2 bases from J; bases unmatched to any gene: 7. The CDR3 loop is CAISERREVPTDTQYF. The CDR3 DNA follows: TGTGCCATCAGTGAAAGGCGGGAGGTCCCCACAGATACGCAGTATTTT.

This chain links TRBV28 with TRBJ1-2; tentative D call: TRBD1 (6 bases). Germline CDR1 and CDR2: MDHEN and SYDVKM. The CDR3 extends over 11 amino acids. Trimming left V 6 bases short and J 7 bases short, with 9 bases between. This CDR3 is CASRSGVGYTF. The CDR3 region has the DNA TGTGCCAGCAGATCAGGGGTTGGCTACACCTTC.

The V call is TRBV7-9, the J call TRBJ1-1; TRBD1 aligns across 7 bases. The CDR3 covers 16 residues. CDR1 is SEHNR and CDR2 is FQNEAQ in the germline V gene (reference sequence). V shed 5 bases and J 4 bases; nucleotides not matched to a gene: 13. The CDR3 here is CASSQPGLRGSTEAFF. DNA for the CDR3: TGTGCCAGCAGCCAACCCGGGCTCAGGGGGAGCACTGAAGCTTTCTTT.

This chain uses TRBV10-3 with TRBJ2-5, with a possible D match to TRBD1 (6 bases). The length of the CDR3 is 15 residues. The germline V gene encodes CDR1 ENHRY and CDR2 SYGVKD. The CDR3 DNA sequence: TGTGCGGAGACAGGAGACTCGCTCTTCCAAGAGACCCAGTACTTC. Its protein is CAETGDSLFQETQYF.

This clone showed up just once. Here the CDR3 reads CAWTEVDSYGYTF. CDR3 sequence (DNA): TGTGCCTGGACGGAGGTAGATTCCTATGGCTACACCTTC. The chain employs TRBV30 and TRBJ1-2; no clear D. This CDR3 has 13 amino acids. Germline-derived CDR1 and CDR2 are GTSNPN and SVGIG (reference sequence). The germline V and J ends were trimmed by 4 bases and 4 bases, with 13 bases remaining between them. The entire variable domain, with the rest obtained from reference TRBV30 and TRBJ1-2, is as follows: SQTIHQWPATLVQPVGSPLSLECTVEGTSNPNLYWYRQAAGRGLQLLFYSVGIGQISSEVPQNLSASRPQDRQFILSSKKLLLSDSGFYLCAWTEVDSYGYTFGSGTRLTVV.

V and J are TRBV6-6 and TRBJ1-3, with 7 bases that match TRBD1. Germline V lookup: CDR1 MNHNY, CDR2 SVGAGI (reference sequence). This CDR3 comprises 15 residues. The V gene end was trimmed by 4 bases and the J gene end by 0 bases; junction bases not matched to a gene: 3. CDR3 amino acids: CASSWDSISGNTIYF. DNA for the CDR3: TGTGCCAGCAGTTGGGACAGCATCTCTGGAAACACCATATATTTT.

The rearrangement links TRBV4-1 to TRBJ2-1; 14 nucleotides align to TRBD2. Unmatched junction bases numbered 12, after V lost 4 bases and J lost 4 bases. The CDR3 runs to 19 residues. Looked up from germline, CDR1 is MGHRA and CDR2 is YSYEKL. CDR3 bases: TGCGCCAGCAGCCCCCGGTCGGGGACTAGCGGGAGAATTTACAATGAGCAGTTCTTC. It specifies CASSPRSGTSGRIYNEQFF.

This chain joins TRBV6-1 and TRBJ1-2; 8 nucleotides align to TRBD1. The CDR3 length is 11 residues. V dropped 10 bases and J dropped 6; count of bases not matched to a gene: 4. Per the germline V gene, CDR1 is MNHNS and CDR2 is SASEGT. The CDR3 region has the DNA TGTGCCATCCAGGGACAGGATGGCTACACCTTC. It translates to CAIQGQDGYTF.

This clone was seen once. This sequence joins TRBV5-1 and TRBJ2-1, with 12 bases aligning to TRBD2. CDR3 size: 17 residues. V lost 0 bases, J lost 4 bases, and 5 bases stayed unmatched. Germline V gene sequence: CDR1 SGHRS, CDR2 YFSETQ. The CDR3: CASSLVLGLAGYNEQFF. The CDR3 DNA is TGCGCCAGCAGCTTGGTGCTCGGACTAGCGGGGTACAATGAGCAGTTCTTC.

V gene TRBV30 combines with J gene TRBJ2-3; TRBD1 aligns across 8 bases. Germline V gene sequence: CDR1 GTSNPN, CDR2 SVGIG (reference sequence). With V trimmed by 4 bases and J by 0 bases, 6 bases remained unmatched. The CDR3 runs to 15 residues. This CDR3 reads CAWTAGTGSTDTQYF. The DNA of the CDR3 is TGTGCCTGGACCGCCGGGACAGGTAGCACAGATACGCAGTATTTT.

This chain connects TRBV9 to TRBJ2-2; no reliable D call. In germline, CDR1 is SGDLS, CDR2 YYNGEE. The CDR3 is 15 amino acids. V lost 0 bases to trimming and J lost 6 bases, with 12 bases between them. CDR3 sequence (DNA): TGTGCCAGCAGCGTAGTTGGTTCGTTCCCCGGGGAGCTGTTTTTT. It codes for CASSVVGSFPGELFF.

This chain connects TRBV5-5 to TRBJ2-3; TRBD1 is a possible D gene (6 bases). The CDR3 contains 19 residues. Germline V gene lookup returns CDR1 SGHKS and CDR2 YYEKEE (reference sequence). V lost 2 bases and J lost 1, with 23 bases in between. The CDR3 DNA sequence: TGTGCCAGCAGCTTTACCCTCGGACAGCCAACTCTACGCACAGATACGCAGTATTTT. This sequence encodes CASSFTLGQPTLRTDTQYF.

The CDR3 sequence is CASRSPDSQCYEQYF. CDR3 DNA sequence: TGTGCCAGCAGATCCCCGGACAGCCAATGCTACGAGCAGTACTTC. This chain joins TRBV21-1 and TRBJ2-7; the D call in the table, TRBD1, was not verified against the DNA. TRBV21-1 is an annotated pseudogene. The CDR3 consists of 15 residues.

This rearrangement joins TRBV10-1 to TRBJ2-1; 14 bases align to TRBD2. Trimming removed 6 bases from V and 9 bases from J; junction bases left unmatched: 10. CDR1 WNHNN and CDR2 SYGVQD come from the germline V gene (reference sequence). This CDR3 region has 16 residues. CDR3 sequence (DNA): TGCGCCAGCAGCGGGACTAGCGGGAGACTCGCCCCTGAGCAGTTCTTC. Its translation: CASSGTSGRLAPEQFF.

V usage is TRBV30 and J usage is TRBJ2-1; D uncertain. This CDR3 contains 13 residues. Germline CDR1 reads GTSNPN; CDR2 reads SVGIG (reference sequence). V lost 3 bases to trimming and J lost 6 bases, with 12 bases between them. Here the CDR3 DNA reads TGTGCCTGGAGCCATCAAACCGGCAATGAGCAGTTCTTC. Translating gives CAWSHQTGNEQFF.

V is TRBV21-1 and J is TRBJ2-1; TRBD2 was called by the table and not checked on the DNA. TRBV21-1 is reported as a pseudogene. The CDR3 loop spans 16 amino acids. CDR3: CASSKSGESTRGEQFF. The CDR3 nucleotides are TGTGCCAGCAGCAAGTCTGGCGAATCGACCCGAGGTGAGCAGTTCTTC.

This sequence joins TRBV5-1 and TRBJ2-2; TRBD1 matches 7 bases. After removal of 2 bases from V and 5 bases from J, the junction contained 3 bases not matched to a gene. This CDR3 comprises 14 residues. Germline V gives CDR1 SGHRS, CDR2 YFSETQ. This chain's CDR3 is CASSFGTVTGELFF. The CDR3 coding sequence is TGCGCCAGCAGCTTCGGGACAGTTACCGGGGAGCTGTTTTTT.

The chain recombines TRBV7-9 with TRBJ1-1; D gene uncertain. V was clipped by 5 bases and J by 5 bases, with 15 bases between them. The germline V gene has CDR1 SEHNR and CDR2 FQNEAQ (reference sequence). CDR3 length equals 14 residues. The CDR3 protein is CASSPWGHGTEAFF. As DNA, the CDR3 is TGTGCCAGCAGCCCGTGGGGTCATGGGACTGAAGCTTTCTTT.

CDR3 sequence (DNA): TGTGCCAGCAGCTTACAGGCTAGCGGGAGGTCCTACAATGAGCAGTTCTTC. This gives the protein CASSLQASGRSYNEQFF. The chain links TRBV7-3 to TRBJ2-1; 11 positions match TRBD2. The ends lost 2 bases at V and 1 base at J; junction bases unmatched: 4. The CDR3 has 17 residues. Germline values: CDR1 SGHTA, CDR2 FQGTGA.

This sequence joins TRBV13 and TRBJ2-1; D is unresolved. The CDR3 loop spans 14 amino acids. Per the germline V gene, CDR1 is PRHDT and CDR2 is FYEKMQ (reference sequence). The germline V and J ends were trimmed by 0 bases and 9 bases, with 12 bases remaining between them. CDR3 protein: CASSLGRRVSEQFF. The CDR3 nucleotides are TGTGCCAGCAGCTTAGGACGCCGCGTCAGTGAGCAGTTCTTC.